These 8 T cell receptor beta chains came from one sample sequenced in a study of neurological immune-mediated disorders. TCRdb re-derived calls from the 5' RACE reads in MiXCR, one entry per CDR3 protein. The sample yields 50,000 to 65,000 distinct CDR3 sequences, around 4.7% seen once. The sequenced sample was PBMCs. The source of these receptors is a woman between 45 and 60 years old with multiple sclerosis.

At least ten counts were recorded for this clonotype. The chain employs TRBV28 and TRBJ2-7, with D uncertain. Germline-derived CDR1 and CDR2 are MDHEN and SYDVKM. V lost 5 bases, J lost 2 bases, and 10 bases lay in between. The CDR3 is 13 residues long. CDR3 nucleotides: TGTGCCAGCAGTCTAGTCAGACCCTACGAGCAGTACTTC. Encoded protein: CASSLVRPYEQYF. Filled out from reference TRBV28 and TRBJ2-7, the complete variable domain reads DVKVTQSSRYLVKRTGEKVFLECVQDMDHENMFWYRQDPGLGLRLIYFSYDVKMKEKGDIPEGYSVSREKKERFSLILESASTNQTSMYLCASSLVRPYEQYFGPGTRLTVT.

This clonotype was seen many times. CDR3: CASSSDEGPQHF. The CDR3, as DNA: TGCGCCAGCAGCTCCGACGAAGGGCCCCAGCATTTT. The genes are TRBV5-1 and TRBJ1-5; no definite D call. CDR1 SGHRS and CDR2 YFSETQ come from the germline V gene. The V end was cut by 3 bases, the J end by 9 bases, with 10 bases between. The length of the CDR3 is 12 residues. Based on the CDR3 plus reference TRBV5-1 and TRBJ1-5, the full variable domain is KAGVTQTPRYLIKTRGQQVTLSCSPISGHRSVSWYQQTPGQGLQFLFEYFSETQRNKGNFPGRFSGRQFSNSRSEMNVSTLELGDSALYLCASSSDEGPQHFGDGTRLSIL.

This clonotype was seen at least ten times. This rearrangement joins TRBV20-1 to TRBJ2-1; 8 bases match TRBD1. The CDR3 length is 15 residues. Germline V gene lookup returns CDR1 DFQATT and CDR2 SNEGSKA (reference sequence). With 6 bases clipped from V and 4 bases from J, the junction kept 11 bases outside the gene matches. The DNA of the CDR3 is TGCAGTGCGAACCCCGGGACAGGAATATACAATGAGCAGTTCTTC. Its translation is CSANPGTGIYNEQFF.

In its sample, this clonotype was seen many times. The rearrangement links TRBV6-5 to TRBJ1-2; D is ambiguous. Trimming stripped 2 bases from V and 4 bases from J, with 8 bases between. This CDR3 comprises 13 residues. CDR1 and CDR2 (germline): MNHEY, SVGAGI. The CDR3 protein is CASSYGGIYGYTF. CDR3 coding DNA: TGTGCCAGCAGTTACGGAGGGATCTATGGCTACACCTTC.

This clonotype was seen ten or more times. The genes are TRBV25-1 and TRBJ1-1; D might be TRBD1 (5 bases). V was cut by 2 bases and J by 10 bases, with 14 bases left in between. The CDR3 runs 13 residues. The germline V gene encodes CDR1 MGHDK and CDR2 SYGVNS. The CDR3 nucleotides are TGTGCCAGCAGTGAAGTCAGGGCCGGGAGAGCTTTCTTT. It yields the protein CASSEVRAGRAFF.

This clonotype was observed at least ten times. This sequence joins TRBV20-1 and TRBJ2-5; D is possibly TRBD1 or TRBD2 (6 bases each). Deletions cut 3 bases from V and 4 bases from J, with 9 bases between. The CDR3 has 12 amino acids. The germline V gene encodes CDR1 DFQATT and CDR2 SNEGSKA (reference sequence). The CDR3 coding sequence is TGCAGTGCTAGGCGGGACATAGAGACCCAGTACTTC. Its protein is CSARRDIETQYF.

In its sample, this clonotype was seen a few times. The chain is built from TRBV5-1 and TRBJ2-5; TRBD2 matches 8 bases. The CDR3 has 15 residues. Germline assignment: CDR1 SGHRS and CDR2 YFSETQ. The J segment lost 2 bases and the V segment lost 6 bases, leaving 9 bases of the junction unmatched. DNA of the CDR3: TGCGCCAGCACCTGGCCGGGGGGGCGGCAAGAGACCCAGTACTTC. This sequence encodes CASTWPGGRQETQYF.

Many counts were recorded for this clonotype. The chain couples TRBV5-1 to TRBJ2-2, with D perhaps TRBD2 (5 bases). CDR1 is SGHRS and CDR2 is YFSETQ in the germline V gene. Trimming removed 0 bases at V and 6 bases at J, with 9 bases between. The CDR3 runs to 14 residues. In DNA form, the CDR3 reads TGCGCCAGCAGCTTGGCAGTGGGAGCCGGGGAGCTGTTTTTT. Translating gives CASSLAVGAGELFF.